Following are 11 T cell receptor beta chains from one sample sequenced in a study of CD8 T cells in Susac syndrome. Random hexamers were used to reverse transcribe the RNA input (about 0.45 to 1 ug). TCRdb processed the immunoSEQ multiplex PCR reads anew with MiXCR; each CDR3 protein has one entry. The sample yields approximately 230,000 distinct CDR3 sequences, 80% to 95% seen once. Specimen: CD4+ T cells from PBMCs. Receptors originate from a human donor with multiple sclerosis.

The chain uses TRBV25-1 and TRBJ1-1, with unresolved D. Between the trimmed V and J ends, which lost 7 bases and 1 base, there was a span of 10 bases. Germline CDR1 MGHDK, CDR2 SYGVNS. The CDR3 loop spans 13 amino acids. CDR3 in amino acids: CASKGGPNTEAFF. The CDR3 nucleotides read TGTGCCAGCAAGGGCGGCCCGAACACTGAAGCTTTCTTT.

The chain has TRBV12-3 or TRBV12-4 and TRBJ2-2, with a weak D call TRBD2 (6 bases). CDR3 size: 17 residues. The ends were cut back, 6 bases at V and 6 bases at J, with 23 bases in the middle. The CDR3 loop is CASSFVGRPLDPGELFF. DNA for the CDR3: TGTGCCAGCAGCTTCGTGGGGAGGCCACTTGACCCCGGGGAGCTGTTTTTT.

The chain uses TRBV7-3 and TRBJ2-1; D uncertain. Germline V CDR1 and CDR2: SGHTA, FQGTGA. Trimming took 5 bases from V and 10 from J, leaving 12 bases between them. The CDR3 sequence is 12 residues long. The CDR3 is CASSALFGEQFF. The CDR3 DNA is TGTGCCAGCAGCGCACTTTTCGGCGAGCAGTTCTTC.

The chain links TRBV27 to TRBJ1-1, with TRBD1 matching over 9 bases. In germline, CDR1 is MNHEY, CDR2 SMNVEV (reference sequence). This CDR3 has 14 residues. Losses at the gene ends were 2 bases for V and 4 bases for J; bases not matched to a gene: 2. In DNA form, the CDR3 reads TGTGCCAGCAGTTTACTGGACAGGGGCACTGAAGCTTTCTTT. It is translated as CASSLLDRGTEAFF.

This clonotype has just a few counts. The chain joins TRBV2 to TRBJ2-7; D call uncertain. V lost 3 bases, J lost 5 bases, and 14 bases lay in between. CDR3 size: 14 residues. Germline V lookup: CDR1 SNHLY, CDR2 FYNNEI. CDR3: CASSESSVFNEQYF. The CDR3 coding sequence is TGTGCCAGCAGTGAGTCGTCAGTTTTTAACGAGCAGTACTTC.

This clonotype was seen only once. This chain connects TRBV29-1 to TRBJ2-7; D might be TRBD1 or TRBD2, each matching 5 bases. Germline V gives CDR1 SQVTM, CDR2 ANQGSEA. The CDR3 is 12 residues long. Between the trimmed V and J ends, which lost 0 bases and 4 bases, there was a span of 7 bases. For the CDR3, the DNA is TGCAGCGTTGAAGAAGAGGGGTACGAGCAGTACTTC. It specifies CSVEEEGYEQYF.

The chain combines TRBV24-1 with TRBJ2-3, with 8 bases that match TRBD2. CDR3 size: 14 residues. Germline CDR1 and CDR2: KGHDR and SFDVKD. J lost 2 bases, V lost 5 bases, and 2 bases had no gene match. CDR3 loop: CATSAGGDTDTQYF. The CDR3 bases are TGTGCCACCAGTGCCGGGGGGGACACAGATACGCAGTATTTT.

This clonotype was detected only once. J is TRBJ1-1 and V is TRBV29-1, with TRBD1 matching over 8 bases. The trim removed 6 bases at V and 8 bases at J, leaving 5 bases unmatched. Germline CDR1 is SQVTM and CDR2 is ANQGSEA. The CDR3 sequence is 11 residues long. CDR3 sequence (DNA): TGCAGCGTAACAGGGGGTGGGGAAGCTTTCTTT. Translated: CSVTGGGEAFF.

This clonotype was counted a single time. J is TRBJ1-4 and V is TRBV9; D is uncertain. The ends were cut back, 0 bases at V and 5 bases at J, with 11 bases in the middle. This CDR3 spans 15 amino acids. CDR1 is SGDLS, CDR2 YYNGEE, per germline. The CDR3 nucleotides are TGTGCCAGCAGCGTAGGGACGGATGCGAATGAAAAACTGTTTTTT. Its protein product is CASSVGTDANEKLFF.

The rearrangement joins TRBV2 to TRBJ1-2, with D possibly being TRBD1 (6 bases). The CDR3 contains 15 residues. Between the trimmed V and J ends, which lost 7 bases and 8 bases, there was a span of 23 bases. Germline lookup yields CDR1 SNHLY and CDR2 FYNNEI. CDR3 sequence: CASTSEQAARGGYTF. CDR3 coding DNA: TGTGCCAGCACGTCGGAACAGGCAGCCAGGGGAGGCTACACCTTC. Full variable domain (remainder filled in from reference TRBV2 and TRBJ1-2): EPEVTQTPSHQVTQMGQEVILRCVPISNHLYFYWYRQILGQKVEFLVSFYNNEISEKSEIFDDQFSVERPDGSNFTLKIRSTKLEDSAMYFCASTSEQAARGGYTFGSGTRLTVV.

Here the CDR3 DNA reads TGTGCCAGCAGCGTTGGGATTCGCGAGCAGTTCTTC. Translation gives CASSVGIREQFF. The chain employs TRBV5-4 and TRBJ2-1; D call uncertain. The length of the CDR3 is 12 residues. With 4 bases removed from V and 10 bases from J, the gap between germline ends came to 12 bases. Germline values: CDR1 SGHNT, CDR2 YYREEE (reference sequence).